The 20 T cell receptor beta chains listed next were all sequenced from one sample in a study of blood T cell repertoires in COVID-19. Clones were read by immunoSEQ multiplex PCR, and TCRdb kept only the in-frame ones, dropping some. The sample includes fewer than 200,000 clones, 85% of them seen just once. Sequenced: peripheral blood. These receptors came from a human donor with acute or convalescent COVID-19. The donor label of this sample is uncertain.

The chain recombines TRBV4-3 with TRBJ2-7; D is undetermined. V was clipped by 4 bases and J by 2 bases, with 21 bases between them. This CDR3 contains 17 residues. Germline-derived CDR1 and CDR2 are LGHNA and YSLEER. The DNA for the CDR3 is TGCGCCAGCAGCCGAAGCCCTAATCCCTCATCCCCCTACGAGCAGTACTTC. Translated: CASSRSPNPSSPYEQYF.

J is TRBJ2-7 and V is TRBV5-1, with D perhaps matching TRBD1 (6 bases). V gave up 4 bases and J gave up 2 bases, with 10 bases separating them. The CDR3 length is 13 residues. Germline V gene data show CDR1 as SGHRS and CDR2 as YFSETQ. In nucleotides, the CDR3 is TGCGCCAGCAGCCGGGGACAAACCTACGAGCAGTACTTC. It codes for CASSRGQTYEQYF. The full variable domain, rest sourced from reference TRBV5-1 and TRBJ2-7, is KAGVTQTPRYLIKTRGQQVTLSCSPISGHRSVSWYQQTPGQGLQFLFEYFSETQRNKGNFPGRFSGRQFSNSRSEMNVSTLELGDSALYLCASSRGQTYEQYFGPGTRLTVT.

This chain uses TRBV5-5 with TRBJ2-2; 8 bases match TRBD2. V shed 4 bases, J shed 1 base, and the junction held 6 bases outside the gene matches. Germline V gene lookup returns CDR1 SGHKS and CDR2 YYEKEE (reference sequence). The CDR3 runs 16 residues. The CDR3 sequence is CASSPQRGRNTGELFF. CDR3 coding DNA: TGTGCCAGCAGCCCACAGCGGGGGAGGAACACCGGGGAGCTGTTTTTT. Full variable domain (rest looked up from reference TRBV5-5 and TRBJ2-2): DAGVTQSPTHLIKTRGQQVTLRCSPISGHKSVSWYQQVLGQGPQFIFQYYEKEERGRGNFPDRFSARQFPNYSSELNVNALLLGDSALYLCASSPQRGRNTGELFFGEGSRLTVL.

Comments on this clone: It is likely a read error, because the conserved phenylalanine at the end of the CDR3 is missing. The limits of the CDR3 on the DNA are not certain, so only TCRdb's listed CDR3 is given. V usage is TRBV30 and J usage is TRBJ2-3; the D call TRBD2 from the table was never checked on the DNA. The CDR3 comprises 8 residues, both ends counted. Germline V lookup: CDR1 GTSNPN, CDR2 SVGIG (reference sequence). This chain's CDR3 is CAWRGPAL.

The rearrangement links TRBV4-1 to TRBJ1-6; no clear D. This CDR3 has 15 residues. CDR1 is MGHRA, CDR2 YSYEKL, per germline. V lost 4 bases to trimming and J lost 6 bases, with 13 bases between them. For the CDR3, the DNA is TGCGCCAGCAGCCCGACCCGTGCGGGTAATTCACCCCTCCACTTT. It is translated as CASSPTRAGNSPLHF.

J is TRBJ1-6 and V is TRBV6-2 or TRBV6-3; 7 positions match TRBD1. Germline trimming cut 6 bases from V and 9 bases from J; bases unmatched to any gene: 17. The CDR3 totals 17 residues. Germline CDR1 MNHEY, CDR2 SVGEGT. CDR3 protein: CASSPPPGQLGGSPLHF. Here the CDR3 DNA reads TGTGCCAGCAGCCCTCCCCCGGGACAGCTGGGGGGTTCACCCCTCCACTTT.

The chain combines TRBV7-2 with TRBJ1-1, with a weak D call TRBD1 (5 bases). The V end lost 2 bases, the J end lost 0 bases, and 13 bases lay between the germline ends. The V gene's germline CDR1 is SGHTA and CDR2 FQGNSA. The length of the CDR3 is 16 residues. The CDR3, as DNA: TGTGCCAGCAGCTTAATCCCCCAGGGAATGAACACTGAAGCTTTCTTT. It specifies CASSLIPQGMNTEAFF.

This clone has a handful of counts. The chain has TRBV20-1 and TRBJ2-3; the match to TRBD2 covers 10 bases. This CDR3 spans 16 amino acids. Germline V gives CDR1 DFQATT, CDR2 SNEGSKA (reference sequence). V was clipped by 3 bases and J by 0 bases; unmatched bases: 6. CDR3 in DNA: TGCAGTGCTAGTGGACTAGCGGACCGTAGCACAGATACGCAGTATTTT. Translating it yields CSASGLADRSTDTQYF.

This chain connects TRBV29-1 to TRBJ1-2, with 8 bases matching TRBD1. Germline V gene sequence: CDR1 SQVTM, CDR2 ANQGSEA. The CDR3 consists of 15 residues. V trimming: 4 bases; J trimming: 5 bases; junction bases outside the gene matches: 12. For the CDR3, the DNA is TGCAGCGTTGCGGAGGGGCAGGGGGCGCGATATGGCTACACCTTC. It codes for CSVAEGQGARYGYTF.

The V gene is TRBV21-1, the J gene TRBJ1-1; the table's D gene call, TRBD1, was not cross checked with the DNA. TRBV21-1 is a pseudogene locus. The CDR3 sequence is 18 residues long. The CDR3 is CASSKARQGRGCGAEAFF. Written as DNA, the CDR3 is TGTGCCAGCAGCAAAGCGAGACAGGGACGGGGATGTGGCGCTGAAGCTTTCTTT.

In this sample, this clone turned up once. The chain employs TRBV5-4 and TRBJ2-5, with 10 bases that match TRBD2. Germline CDR1 and CDR2: SGHNT and YYREEE (reference sequence). The CDR3 spans 15 residues. The V segment lost 1 base and the J segment 5 bases; nucleotides outside the gene matches: 5. DNA of the CDR3: TGTGCCAGCAGCTTGAGCGGGGGGGCCAGGGAGACCCAGTACTTC. It specifies CASSLSGGARETQYF.

This clone was counted once. This chain links TRBV15 with TRBJ2-5; TRBD1 agrees at 9 bases. This CDR3 is built from 15 residues. Trimming removed 4 bases from V and 5 bases from J; junction bases left unmatched: 8. CDR1 and CDR2 from the germline V gene are LNHNV and YYDKDF (reference sequence). The CDR3 is CATSKGTGFGETQYF. The CDR3 DNA is TGTGCCACCAGCAAAGGGACAGGGTTCGGGGAGACCCAGTACTTC.

V gene TRBV28 combines with J gene TRBJ1-4; weak D call: TRBD1 (6 bases). The V and J ends lost 4 bases and 7 bases respectively, with 25 bases between them. CDR1 and CDR2 from the germline V gene are MDHEN and SYDVKM. CDR3 length equals 18 residues. The CDR3 nucleotides are TGTGCCAGCAGTTCCCCGACAGGTTCCGGGAGGGGGGGTGAAAAACTGTTTTTT. Amino acid sequence: CASSSPTGSGRGGEKLFF.

The rearrangement links TRBV7-3 to TRBJ2-3; possibly TRBD2 for D (6 bases). This CDR3 comprises 12 residues. The V end was cut by 3 bases, the J end by 11 bases, with 12 bases between. Per germline, CDR1 SGHTA and CDR2 FQGTGA. CDR3 sequence reads: CASSLGGAMQYF. DNA for the CDR3: TGTGCCAGCAGCTTGGGGGGAGCGATGCAGTATTTT. The variable domain in full, with the rest retrieved from reference TRBV7-3 and TRBJ2-3, is GAGVSQTPSNKVTEKGKYVELRCDPISGHTALYWYRQSLGQGPEFLIYFQGTGAADDSGLPNDRFFAVRPEGSVSTLKIQRTERGDSAVYLCASSLGGAMQYFGPGTRLTVL.

This sequence joins TRBV28 and TRBJ2-3, with 10 positions matching TRBD1. The CDR3 has 16 amino acids. Germline-derived CDR1 and CDR2 are MDHEN and SYDVKM. V shed 5 bases and J 4 bases; nucleotides not matched to a gene: 9. CDR3 coding DNA: TGTGCCAGCAGTCCAACCGGGACAGGGGATTCAGATACGCAGTATTTT. Amino acid sequence: CASSPTGTGDSDTQYF.

This chain connects TRBV6-2 or TRBV6-3 to TRBJ1-1; maybe TRBD1 (6 bases). The CDR3 is 12 amino acids. V lost 6 bases and J 9 bases, leaving 14 bases between the germline ends. The germline gives CDR1 MNHEY, CDR2 SVGEGT. This chain's CDR3 is CASSRDTPKAFF. In nucleotides, the CDR3 is TGTGCCAGCAGCCGGGACACTCCTAAAGCTTTCTTT.

The chain is built from TRBV7-9 and TRBJ1-5; D possibly corresponds to TRBD1 (6 bases). The germline CDR1 and CDR2 sequences are SEHNR and FQNEAQ (reference sequence). V was trimmed by 1 base and J by 0 bases, leaving 7 bases between them. The CDR3 contains 15 residues. CDR3 in amino acids: CASSLGDTSNQPQHF. For the CDR3, the DNA is TGTGCCAGCAGCTTAGGGGACACTAGCAATCAGCCCCAGCATTTT.

The chain combines TRBV24-1 with TRBJ2-4; D is possibly TRBD1 (6 bases). The V end was cut by 7 bases, the J end by 0 bases, with 15 bases between. The CDR3 runs 16 residues. The germline CDR1 and CDR2 sequences are KGHDR and SFDVKD. CDR3 nucleotides: TGTGCCACCAGCGATACAGGGATTGAAGCCAAAAACATTCAGTACTTC. It encodes CATSDTGIEAKNIQYF.

The CDR3 loop is CASSQDHGAANREAFF. The CDR3 coding sequence is TGCGCCAGCAGCCAAGATCATGGGGCCGCTAACAGGGAAGCTTTCTTT. The rearrangement links TRBV4-1 to TRBJ1-1; possibly TRBD1 for D (5 bases). This CDR3 comprises 16 residues. Trimming took off 0 bases at V and 8 bases at J, with 19 bases between the two ends. CDR1 MGHRA and CDR2 YSYEKL come from the germline V gene.

J is TRBJ1-6 and V is TRBV30; TRBD1 aligns across 7 bases. There are 13 residues in the CDR3. Germline assignment: CDR1 GTSNPN and CDR2 SVGIG (reference sequence). The V gene end was trimmed by 8 bases and the J gene end by 6 bases; junction bases not matched to a gene: 7. CDR3 nucleotide sequence: TGTGCCGGGGGGGACAGACCTAATTCACCCCTCCACTTT. It codes for CAGGDRPNSPLHF.